These 8 T cell receptor beta chains came from one sample sequenced in a study of T cell repertoires in cytomegalovirus infection. TCRdb called the reads again in MiXCR, with one record for every CDR3 protein. Of about a million distinct CDR3 sequences in the sample, approximately 31% are singletons; the top ten hold about an eighth. Their recognized antigens are unknown. Sequences were derived from cultured CD8+ T cells from PBMCs, sampled from culture after CMV antigen stimulation. The receptors shown here come from a human donor in good health (CMV status not recorded). Some clones in this sample may be carry-over from other donors' samples.

This clonotype was seen more than once but under ten times. The chain has TRBV12-3 or TRBV12-4 and TRBJ1-6; 7 bases agree with TRBD1. The CDR3 is made up of 16 amino acids. The junction had 10 bases not matched to a gene; V was cut back by 5 bases and J by 6 bases. The CDR3 DNA reads as TGTGCCAGCAGTCCGACCTCGGGACAGCTTAATTCACCCCTCCACTTT. It translates to CASSPTSGQLNSPLHF.

The V and J genes are TRBV4-1 and TRBJ1-1, with D unclear. Trimming took off 0 bases at V and 3 bases at J, with 11 bases between the two ends. CDR3 length equals 15 residues. Germline CDR1 MGHRA, CDR2 YSYEKL. CDR3 region: CASSQEIGPYTEAFF. CDR3 sequence (DNA): TGCGCCAGCAGCCAAGAAATAGGGCCCTACACTGAAGCTTTCTTT.

This clonotype has a handful of counts. The chain couples TRBV7-9 to TRBJ2-7, with 9 bases fitting TRBD2. CDR3 length: 13 residues. Trimming removed 5 bases from V and 9 bases from J; junction bases left unmatched: 8. Looked up from germline, CDR1 is SEHNR and CDR2 is FQNEAQ (reference sequence). As DNA, the CDR3 is TGTGCCAGCAGCGGGACTAGCATTCAGTTGCAGTACTTC. Protein product: CASSGTSIQLQYF. The full variable domain, completed using reference TRBV7-9 and TRBJ2-7, is DTGVSQNPRHKITKRGQNVTFRCDPISEHNRLYWYRQTLGQGPEFLTYFQNEAQLEKSRLLSDRFSAERPKGSFSTLEIQRTEQGDSAMYLCASSGTSIQLQYFGPGTRLTVT.

About this clonotype: Since a much larger clone is just one base distant, this may be a read error. CDR3 coding DNA: TGTGTCAGCAGCTTGACGGACCTCGCTAAAGAGACCCAGTACTTC. Its protein is CVSSLTDLAKETQYF. This chain connects TRBV7-2 to TRBJ2-5; no definite D call. This CDR3 spans 15 amino acids. CDR1 SGHTA and CDR2 FQGNSA come from the germline V gene.

The table lists this clonotype with a few counts. The chain joins TRBV27 to TRBJ2-7, with TRBD1 as a possible D gene (5 bases). The CDR3 length is 14 residues. V was cut by 6 bases and J by 2 bases, with 14 bases left in between. Germline V gene sequence: CDR1 MNHEY, CDR2 SMNVEV (reference sequence). DNA of the CDR3: TGTGCCAGCAGCTTTCAGACAGACACCTACGAGCAGTACTTC. Residues: CASSFQTDTYEQYF.

This clonotype was picked up a small number of times. The CDR3, as DNA: TGTGCCAGCAGTCTCCGGGACAGGGGGGAGCAGTACGTC. Protein: CASSLRDRGEQYV. The rearrangement uses TRBV12-3 or TRBV12-4 and TRBJ2-7; TRBD1 matches 11 bases. The J segment lost 7 bases and the V segment lost 5 bases, leaving 4 bases of the junction unmatched. The CDR3 spans 13 residues.

This clonotype was recorded many times. The CDR3 DNA reads TGTGCCAGCAGCTTAACGCCCGGGGGGGTATACGAGCAGTACTTC. Translated, it gives CASSLTPGGVYEQYF. This chain uses TRBV7-2 with TRBJ2-7; TRBD2 agrees at 8 bases. Germline assignment: CDR1 SGHTA and CDR2 FQGNSA. The length of the CDR3 is 15 residues. J gave up 4 bases and V 2 bases, and 7 bases lay outside the gene matches.

The genes are TRBV28 and TRBJ2-7, with 9 bases matching TRBD1. Losses at the gene ends were 5 bases for V and 2 bases for J; bases not matched to a gene: 7. Germline assignment: CDR1 MDHEN and CDR2 SYDVKM. The CDR3 sequence is 15 residues long. The CDR3: CASSTQGAFPYEQYV. Here the CDR3 DNA reads TGTGCCAGCAGTACACAGGGGGCATTTCCCTACGAGCAGTACGTC.